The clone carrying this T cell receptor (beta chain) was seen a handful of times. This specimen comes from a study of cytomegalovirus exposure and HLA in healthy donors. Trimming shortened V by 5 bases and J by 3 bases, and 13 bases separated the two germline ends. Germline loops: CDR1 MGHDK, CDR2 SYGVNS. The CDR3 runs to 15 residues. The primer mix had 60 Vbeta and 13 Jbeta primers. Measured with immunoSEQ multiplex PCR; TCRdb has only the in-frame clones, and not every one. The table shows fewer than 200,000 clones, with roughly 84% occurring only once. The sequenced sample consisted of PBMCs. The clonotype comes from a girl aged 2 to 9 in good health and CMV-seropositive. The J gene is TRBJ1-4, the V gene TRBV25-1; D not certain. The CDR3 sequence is CASSSAGNSNEKLFF. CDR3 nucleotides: TGTGCCAGCAGTTCTGCAGGAAACTCTAATGAAAAACTGTTTTTT.